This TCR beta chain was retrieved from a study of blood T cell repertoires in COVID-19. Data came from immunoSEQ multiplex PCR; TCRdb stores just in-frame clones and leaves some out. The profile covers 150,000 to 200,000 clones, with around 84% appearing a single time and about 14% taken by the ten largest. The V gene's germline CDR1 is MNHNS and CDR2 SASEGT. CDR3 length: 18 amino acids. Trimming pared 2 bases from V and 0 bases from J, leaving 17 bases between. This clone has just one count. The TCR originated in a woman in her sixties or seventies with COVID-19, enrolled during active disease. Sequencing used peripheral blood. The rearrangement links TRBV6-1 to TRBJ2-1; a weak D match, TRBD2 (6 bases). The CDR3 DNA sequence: TGTGCCAGCAGTGAACGGGTCGGCGCGGGGAGCTCCTACAATGAGCAGTTCTTC. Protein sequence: CASSERVGAGSSYNEQFF.